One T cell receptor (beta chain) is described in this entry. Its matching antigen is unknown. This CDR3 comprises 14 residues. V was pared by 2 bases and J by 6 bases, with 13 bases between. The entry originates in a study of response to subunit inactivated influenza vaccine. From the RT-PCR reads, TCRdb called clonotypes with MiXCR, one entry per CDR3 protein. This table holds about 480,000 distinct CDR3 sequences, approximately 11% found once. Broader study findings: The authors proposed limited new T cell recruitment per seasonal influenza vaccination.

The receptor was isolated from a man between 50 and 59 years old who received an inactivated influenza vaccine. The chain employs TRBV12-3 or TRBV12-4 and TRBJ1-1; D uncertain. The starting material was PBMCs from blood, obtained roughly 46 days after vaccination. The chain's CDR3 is CASSLKASAAEAFF. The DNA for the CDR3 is TGTGCCAGCAGTTTAAAGGCATCCGCAGCTGAAGCTTTCTTT.